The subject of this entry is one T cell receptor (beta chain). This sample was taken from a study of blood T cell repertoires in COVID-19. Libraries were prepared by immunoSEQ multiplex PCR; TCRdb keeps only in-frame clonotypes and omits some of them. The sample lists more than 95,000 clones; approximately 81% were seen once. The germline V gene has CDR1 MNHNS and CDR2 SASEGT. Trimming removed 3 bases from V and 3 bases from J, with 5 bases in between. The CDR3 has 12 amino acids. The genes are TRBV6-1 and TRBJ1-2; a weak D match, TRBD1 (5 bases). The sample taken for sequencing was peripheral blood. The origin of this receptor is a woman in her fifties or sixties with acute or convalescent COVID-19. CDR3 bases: TGTGCCAGCAGTGACAGGGACTATGGCTACACCTTC. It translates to CASSDRDYGYTF.